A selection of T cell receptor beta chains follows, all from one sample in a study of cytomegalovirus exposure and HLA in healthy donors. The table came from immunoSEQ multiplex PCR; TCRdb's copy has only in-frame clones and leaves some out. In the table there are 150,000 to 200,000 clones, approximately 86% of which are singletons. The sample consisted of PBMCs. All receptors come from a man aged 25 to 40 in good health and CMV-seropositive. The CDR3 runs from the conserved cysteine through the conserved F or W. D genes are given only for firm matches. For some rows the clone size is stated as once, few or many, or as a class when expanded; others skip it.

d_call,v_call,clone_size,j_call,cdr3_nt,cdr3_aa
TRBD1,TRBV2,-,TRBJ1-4,TGTGCCATTCGGGACAGCGTGCATGAAAAACTGTTTTTT,CAIRDSVHEKLFF
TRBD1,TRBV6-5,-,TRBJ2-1,TGTGCCAGCAGTCCCGGGACAGGGCCCTACAATGAGCAGTTCTTC,CASSPGTGPYNEQFF
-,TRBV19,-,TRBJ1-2,TGTGCCAGTAGTCCCCGCCGCGACTATGGCTACACCTTC,CASSPRRDYGYTF
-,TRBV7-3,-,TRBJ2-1,TGTGCCAGCAGTCCTTTCCTCCAGGACTACAATGAGCAGTTCTTC,CASSPFLQDYNEQFF
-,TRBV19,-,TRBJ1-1,TGTGCCAGTAGTATCCAGGAGAAGAACACTGAAGCTTTCTTT,CASSIQEKNTEAFF
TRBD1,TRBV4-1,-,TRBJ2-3,TGCGCCAGCAGCCGGGACAGGGGAACAGATACGCAGTATTTT,CASSRDRGTDTQYF
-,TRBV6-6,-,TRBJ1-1,TGTGCCAGCAGTTACTCGGGGACCGGGGGCACTGAAGCTTTCTTT,CASSYSGTGGTEAFF
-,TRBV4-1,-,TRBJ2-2,TGCGCCAGCAGCCATCATCCCGGGCCGGGTAACACCGGGGAGCTGTTTTTT,CASSHHPGPGNTGELFF
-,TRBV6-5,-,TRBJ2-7,TGTGCCAGCAGTTTTTCGGGGATAACCTACGAGCAGTACTTC,CASSFSGITYEQYF
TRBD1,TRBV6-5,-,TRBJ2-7,TGTGCCAGCAGTGTGGACAGGGGTGGCTACGAGCAGTACTTC,CASSVDRGGYEQYF
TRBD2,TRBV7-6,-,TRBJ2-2,TGTGCCAGCAGCTCGGGACTAGCGGGGACCGGGGAGCTGTTTTTT,CASSSGLAGTGELFF
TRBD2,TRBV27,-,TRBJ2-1,TGTGCCAGCAGTTTAATGACTAGCGGGAGTTCCTACAATGAGCAGTTCTTC,CASSLMTSGSSYNEQFF
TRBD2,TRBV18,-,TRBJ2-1,TGTGCCAGCTCACCCGTTGCGGGAGCCCCCAATGAGCAGTTCTTC,CASSPVAGAPNEQFF
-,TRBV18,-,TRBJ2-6,TGTGCCAGCTCACCCGGACGGAACTCTGGGGCCAACGTCCTGACTTTC,CASSPGRNSGANVLTF
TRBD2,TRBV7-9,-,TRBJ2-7,TGTGCCAGCAGCTTAGCGCGGGGGGGCTACGAGCAGTACTTC,CASSLARGGYEQYF
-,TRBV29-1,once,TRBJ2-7,TGCAGCGTTGCCCTGGACAGCTACGAGCAGTACTTC,CSVALDSYEQYF
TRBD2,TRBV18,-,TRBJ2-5,TGTGCCAGCTCACCTGGAATAGCGGGATTGGAGACCCAGTACTTC,CASSPGIAGLETQYF
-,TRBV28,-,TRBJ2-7,TGTGCCAGCAGTTTATCCGGAGGGACCGAGCAGTACTTC,CASSLSGGTEQYF
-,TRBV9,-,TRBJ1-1,TGTGCCAGCAGCGAGGGCCGGAGGACTGAAGCTTTCTTT,CASSEGRRTEAFF
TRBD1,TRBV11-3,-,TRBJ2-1,TGTGCCAGCAGCTTAGAGGGACAGGTTATGAATGAGCAGTTCTTC,CASSLEGQVMNEQFF
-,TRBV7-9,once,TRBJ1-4,TGTGCCAGCAGCCCCAAGACTGGTGAAAAACTGTTTTTT,CASSPKTGEKLFF
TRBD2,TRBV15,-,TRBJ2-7,TGTGCCACCAGCCGGGAACTAGCGAACTACGAGCAGTACTTC,CATSRELANYEQYF
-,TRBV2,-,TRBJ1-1,TGTGCCAGCAGTGAAGGGCAACTTAACACTGAAGCTTTCTTT,CASSEGQLNTEAFF
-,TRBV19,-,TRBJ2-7,TGTGCCAGTAGGAGTACAGGGACCTACGAGCAGTACTTC,CASRSTGTYEQYF
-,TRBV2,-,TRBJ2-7,TGTGCCAGCCTCAGGGGCCCCCCAACTAACTACGAGCAGTACTTC,CASLRGPPTNYEQYF
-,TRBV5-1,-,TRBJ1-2,TGCGCCAGCAGGGTTACAACGGGCAACTATGGCTACACCTTC,CASRVTTGNYGYTF
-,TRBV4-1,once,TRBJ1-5,TGCGCCAGCAGCCAAGGGGAGGGGCCTTTTAGCAATCAGCCCCAGCATTTT,CASSQGEGPFSNQPQHF
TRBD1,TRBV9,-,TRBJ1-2,TGTGCCAGCAGGGGGGTGGACAGGCTGAATGGCTACACCTTC,CASRGVDRLNGYTF
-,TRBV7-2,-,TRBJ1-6,TGTGCCAGCAGCTCGACGCTTAATTCACCCCTCCACTTT,CASSSTLNSPLHF
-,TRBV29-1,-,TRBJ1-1,TGCAGCGTGGAAAAGCAGGTGAACACTGAAGCTTTCTTT,CSVEKQVNTEAFF
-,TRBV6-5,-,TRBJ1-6,TGTGCCAGCAGGACGACCTACTATAATTCACCCCTCCACTTT,CASRTTYYNSPLHF
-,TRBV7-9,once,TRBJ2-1,TGTGCCAGCAGCTTAAATCGTAGAGAACCCTACAATGAGCAGTTCTTC,CASSLNRREPYNEQFF
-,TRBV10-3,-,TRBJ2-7,TGTGCCATCAGTGAGTCGGATCGGGTTAGCGCCTACGAGCAGTACTTC,CAISESDRVSAYEQYF
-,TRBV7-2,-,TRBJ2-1,TGTGCCAGCGGCCCATCGGGGGGCTATGAGCAGTTCTTC,CASGPSGGYEQFF